The clone carrying this T cell receptor beta chain was seen just once. The data are from a study of blood T cell repertoires in COVID-19. Looking at the study overall: Spain, Italy and the United States supplied samples that represented acute and convalescent COVID-19. Sources were T cells, B-cell-depleted T cells, or PBMCs; the material itself was cDNA or gDNA.

During active infection, Seattle patients enrolled and were then monitored through disease. The authors' processing: Estimation of nucleated cell counts was performed using reference gene primer amplification. Libraries were prepared by immunoSEQ multiplex PCR; TCRdb keeps only in-frame clonotypes and omits some of them. The V and J calls and clone size were taken over from that table, and D and trimming were inferred from the DNA. Of around 160,000 clones in the sample, about 87% were seen once. V gave up 1 base and J gave up 7 bases, with 7 bases separating them. From germline, CDR1 is LGHNA and CDR2 YNFKEQ. There are 12 residues in the CDR3.

This rearrangement joins TRBV4-2 to TRBJ1-2; TRBD1 is a possible D gene (5 bases). This receptor was taken from a woman in her sixties or seventies with COVID-19, enrolled during active disease. Sequenced input: peripheral blood. The CDR3 DNA reads as TGTGCCAGCAGCCAAGGGGGGGGTGGCTACACCTTC. It specifies CASSQGGGGYTF.